Sequencing of this T cell receptor beta chain was carried out in a study of CD8+ T cells in alopecia areata (dated by TCRdb to 2017 to 2018). Background on the whole study: Treated patients were enrolled in an open-label pilot trial of oral tofacitinib at 5 to 10 mg twice daily for moderate-to-severe alopecia areata. Patients received tofacitinib for 6 to 18 months and were then followed off drug for 6 months to check for delayed response and recurrence. In treated patients, disease severity was measured using the SALT score, which gives the percentage of scalp surface area affected. High-throughput TCRbeta sequencing was used to examine T cell clonal expansion in alopecia areata in both the C3H/HeJ mouse model and human patients. In humans, TCRbeta sequencing was performed on scalp tissue and on sorted CD4+ and CD8+ peripheral blood T cells from healthy controls and from patients with patchy or totalis/universalis alopecia areata. Patients on tofacitinib were biopsied at baseline and after 4 and 24 weeks of treatment, and several of the patients also had a later scalp biopsy. Clonality in the scalp was compared among normal scalp (n=4), patchy alopecia areata scalp (n=8), and alopecia totalis/universalis scalp (n=8). RNA came from the PAXgene miRNA kit for fixed scalp, the miRNeasy kit for PBMCs, and the RNeasy kit for mouse skin. immunoSEQ multiplex PCR using 35 Vbeta forward primers and 13 Jbeta reverse primers was used to amplify TCRbeta CDR3 regions.

Library preparation employed the immunoSEQ multiplex PCR assay. RNA was extracted from all samples and reverse transcribed into cDNA, which served as template for TCR sequencing. SuperScript III was used for first-strand cDNA synthesis, primed with a 2:1 mix of oligo-dT and random hexamers. A synthetic immune receptor repertoire was used to measure amplification bias, and any remaining bias was corrected computationally. Under the source paper's analysis protocol: Raw reads were preprocessed to remove errors, and CDR3 was defined by IMGT conventions from the conserved cysteine to phenylalanine. To get clonality, Shannon entropy was normalized by log2 of the number of productive unique TCRs and the result was subtracted from 1. Whether scalp clones were CD4 or CD8 was inferred by matching scalp TCRbeta sequences against CD4 and CD8 repertoires sorted from blood. TCRdb obtained this table from immuneACCESS and retained in-frame rearrangements with V and J assigned. These tables miss some clones; where compared with another copy, unresolved V genes account for less than half of the shortfall, and the remainder is unexplained. The V and J calls and clone size are taken from that table; D and trimming were inferred from the DNA. The sample table lists about 76,000 clones, around 65% of them with a count of one. In total, the top ten clones hold less than 25% of the sample.

This clone was observed a handful of times. This receptor's antigen is unknown. Within one base of it there is no much larger clone, and no base qualities were kept. General study outcomes and caveats: Shared TCR sequences between patients were less evident than in mice, which may be partly attributable to HLA diversity in the patient population. Scalp clonality and the number of expanded CD8+ clones among the top 100 scalp clones were significantly decreased by tofacitinib. The treated cohort was small, with a single nonresponder, so links between baseline CD8+ expansion and response need larger studies. Many expanded lesional clones persisted in scalp and blood during tofacitinib treatment, which may partly explain relapse after stopping treatment. Higher clonality and more expanded CD8+ clones were observed in lesional scalp than in normal scalp, particularly in alopecia totalis/universalis, a finding suggestive of antigenic drive. Resident alphabeta T cells in normal human skin are also sequenced, complicating scalp TCR repertoire analysis, unlike mouse skin dominated by gammadelta T cells.

The time point label, read with the paper, signifies: 20 to 30 weeks on oral tofacitinib. What the treatment or condition label conveys for this sample: oral pan-JAK inhibitor, 5-10 mg twice daily. Lesional scalp punch biopsies and peripheral blood were collected from alopecia areata patients. PBMCs were separated by density centrifugation and stained for CD3, CD4 and CD8, after which CD4+ and CD8+ T cells were sorted on a FACSAria. There are 18 amino acids in the CDR3, from cysteine to phenylalanine inclusive. The DNA shown is the 54-base CDR3, in frame from base 1. Via the germline V gene (reference sequence), CDR1 is MNHEY and CDR2 SMNVEV. V was cut back by 8 bases and J by 3 bases, leaving a gap of 28 bases between them.

This chain is built from TRBV27 and TRBJ1-1; a tentative D call is TRBD1 (5 bases match). The sequence derives from a human donor with alopecia areata. Here the sequenced sample was CD8+ T cells sorted from blood, taken at week 24, from a patient treated with tofacitinib. The DNA is TGTGCCAGCTTTCCGTTAGGGGTTGGGGGAATCAAGGACACTGAAGCTTTCTTT. This sequence encodes CASFPLGVGGIKDTEAFF.